The rows below give T cell receptor beta chains drawn from one sample of a study of blood T cell repertoires in COVID-19. Generated by immunoSEQ multiplex PCR, the TCRdb table keeps only in-frame clones and is missing some. The sample includes some 490,000 clones, approximately 83% seen only once; the top ten take under 4%. The specimen was peripheral blood. All receptors derive from a human donor in a cohort sampled during active COVID-19. Both conserved end residues are part of each CDR3. A D gene is named only where the DNA matches it firmly. Size is stated for part of the rows, as once, few or many counts, or as a class when the clone is expanded.

abundance: -; d_gene: -; j_gene: TRBJ2-7; v_gene: TRBV5-1; CDR3aa: CASSHEGSGTVRQYF; CDR3nt: TGCGCCAGCAGCCATGAGGGCAGCGGCACGGTGCGGCAGTACTTC
abundance: -; d_gene: -; j_gene: TRBJ1-5; v_gene: TRBV6-5; CDR3aa: CASTATSSNQPQHF; CDR3nt: TGTGCCAGCACCGCGACAAGTAGCAATCAGCCCCAGCATTTT
abundance: -; d_gene: -; j_gene: TRBJ1-1; v_gene: TRBV11-2; CDR3aa: CASSLVPGDTEAFF; CDR3nt: TGTGCCAGCAGCTTAGTACCGGGAGACACTGAAGCTTTCTTT
abundance: once; d_gene: -; j_gene: TRBJ2-5; v_gene: TRBV2; CDR3aa: CASSLVGRGSETQYF; CDR3nt: TGTGCCAGCAGCCTTGTTGGTCGGGGGTCAGAGACCCAGTACTTC
abundance: -; d_gene: -; j_gene: TRBJ1-5; v_gene: TRBV5-1; CDR3aa: CASSPEGGRPQHF; CDR3nt: TGCGCCAGCAGCCCGGAGGGTGGCCGGCCCCAGCATTTT
abundance: -; d_gene: TRBD1; j_gene: TRBJ1-1; v_gene: TRBV28; CDR3aa: CASSTNGQGATEAFF; CDR3nt: TGTGCCAGCAGTACCAACGGACAGGGGGCCACTGAAGCTTTCTTT
abundance: -; d_gene: TRBD2; j_gene: TRBJ2-1; v_gene: TRBV7-2; CDR3aa: CASSLVAGAYNEQFF; CDR3nt: TGTGCCAGCAGCTTAGTTGCGGGAGCCTACAATGAGCAGTTCTTC
abundance: -; d_gene: TRBD1; j_gene: TRBJ1-6; v_gene: TRBV2; CDR3aa: CASSSTGGRAPLHF; CDR3nt: TGTGCCAGCAGCTCGACAGGGGGCCGAGCACCCCTCCACTTT
abundance: -; d_gene: TRBD1; j_gene: TRBJ1-2; v_gene: TRBV18; CDR3aa: CASSPTTGANYGYTF; CDR3nt: TGTGCCAGCTCACCAACGACAGGGGCTAACTATGGCTACACCTTC
abundance: -; d_gene: TRBD1; j_gene: TRBJ2-5; v_gene: TRBV7-2; CDR3aa: CASSKTGNQETQYF; CDR3nt: TGTGCCAGCAGCAAGACAGGGAACCAAGAGACCCAGTACTTC
abundance: -; d_gene: -; j_gene: TRBJ1-1; v_gene: TRBV6-5; CDR3aa: CASTSFQLVAFF; CDR3nt: TGTGCCAGCACCTCCTTTCAGTTGGTAGCTTTCTTT
abundance: -; d_gene: -; j_gene: TRBJ2-1; v_gene: TRBV7-9; CDR3aa: CASVPLRTVNNEQFF; CDR3nt: TGTGCCAGCGTTCCTCTAAGGACTGTTAACAATGAGCAGTTCTTC
abundance: -; d_gene: -; j_gene: TRBJ2-3; v_gene: TRBV4-3; CDR3aa: CASSQDILREKRTDTQYF; CDR3nt: TGCGCCAGCAGCCAAGATATTCTCCGGGAAAAACGCACAGATACGCAGTATTTT
abundance: -; d_gene: TRBD1; j_gene: TRBJ1-2; v_gene: TRBV27; CDR3aa: CASRSGSTGSYGYTF; CDR3nt: TGTGCCAGCCGATCGGGGTCGACAGGGTCCTATGGCTACACCTTC
abundance: once; d_gene: TRBD2; j_gene: TRBJ2-3; v_gene: TRBV10-2; CDR3aa: CASSPGRSGTSTDTQYF; CDR3nt: TGCGCCAGCAGCCCCGGGCGTAGCGGGACTAGCACAGATACGCAGTATTTT
abundance: once; d_gene: -; j_gene: TRBJ2-3; v_gene: TRBV2; CDR3aa: CARQTDTQYF; CDR3nt: TGTGCCAGACAAACAGATACGCAGTATTTT
abundance: -; d_gene: TRBD2; j_gene: TRBJ2-3; v_gene: TRBV7-8; CDR3aa: CASSPRVAGNTDTQYF; CDR3nt: TGTGCCAGCAGCCCGAGAGTAGCGGGAAACACAGATACGCAGTATTTT
abundance: -; d_gene: TRBD2; j_gene: TRBJ2-7; v_gene: TRBV7-2; CDR3aa: CASSFGLAGFSYEQYF; CDR3nt: TGTGCCAGCAGCTTTGGACTAGCGGGATTCTCCTACGAGCAGTACTTC
abundance: -; d_gene: -; j_gene: TRBJ1-2; v_gene: TRBV4-3; CDR3aa: CASSNPGAHYGYTF; CDR3nt: TGCGCCAGCAGCAACCCAGGCGCCCACTATGGCTACACCTTC
abundance: -; d_gene: -; j_gene: TRBJ1-4; v_gene: TRBV27; CDR3aa: CASSLASWNEKLFF; CDR3nt: TGTGCCAGCAGTTTGGCCTCTTGGAATGAAAAACTGTTTTTT
abundance: -; d_gene: -; j_gene: TRBJ1-2; v_gene: TRBV28; CDR3aa: CASSSDYGYTF; CDR3nt: TGTGCCAGCAGTTCGGACTATGGCTACACCTTC
abundance: -; d_gene: -; j_gene: TRBJ1-1; v_gene: TRBV11-2; CDR3aa: CASSLDVLAFF; CDR3nt: TGTGCCAGCAGCTTAGACGTACTAGCTTTCTTT
abundance: -; d_gene: TRBD2; j_gene: TRBJ2-1; v_gene: TRBV29-1; CDR3aa: CSVVGLETYNEQFF; CDR3nt: TGCAGCGTTGTCGGACTAGAGACCTACAATGAGCAGTTCTTC
abundance: -; d_gene: -; j_gene: TRBJ2-1; v_gene: TRBV7-8; CDR3aa: CASSLRVGVYNEQFF; CDR3nt: TGTGCCAGCAGCTTAAGGGTCGGGGTATACAATGAGCAGTTCTTC
abundance: once; d_gene: TRBD1; j_gene: TRBJ1-6; v_gene: TRBV6-5; CDR3aa: CASSWTGGHSPLHF; CDR3nt: TGTGCCAGCAGTTGGACAGGGGGACATTCACCCCTCCACTTT
abundance: -; d_gene: TRBD1; j_gene: TRBJ2-1; v_gene: TRBV19; CDR3aa: CASSTGTGSEQFF; CDR3nt: TGTGCCAGTAGCACTGGGACAGGGAGTGAGCAGTTCTTC